This entry concerns a single T cell receptor beta chain. TCR sequencing used cDNA made by reverse transcription of extracted RNA. Clones were read by immunoSEQ multiplex PCR, and TCRdb kept only the in-frame ones, dropping some. This sample has about 190,000 clones, with under 70% found just once. This sample stems from a study of CD8+ T cells in alopecia areata. The sample's treatment: oral pan-JAK inhibitor, 5-10 mg twice daily. The germline V and J ends were trimmed by 2 bases and 0 bases, with 10 bases remaining between them. Germline V lookup: CDR1 SQVTM, CDR2 ANQGSEA. The CDR3 spans 14 residues. The sample here was CD4+ T cells sorted from blood, taken at week 4, from a patient treated with tofacitinib. The sequence derives from a human donor with alopecia areata. The chain is built from TRBV29-1 and TRBJ2-5, with D perhaps TRBD1 or TRBD2 (5 bases each). Here the CDR3 DNA reads TGCAGCGTTGAATTGGGGGTAGACCAAGAGACCCAGTACTTC. As protein: CSVELGVDQETQYF.